This passage covers 15 T cell receptor beta chains from one sample sequenced in a study of cytomegalovirus exposure and HLA in healthy donors. Here immunoSEQ multiplex PCR was the method, and the copy in TCRdb shows in-frame clones only, minus some. The profile shows roughly 110,000 clones, 88% of them singletons. Source material: PBMCs. The source is a woman between 18 and 30 years old in good health and CMV-seropositive.

The chain employs TRBV27 and TRBJ2-1, with unresolved D. The germline V gene encodes CDR1 MNHEY and CDR2 SMNVEV (reference sequence). The CDR3 has 16 amino acids. V shed 2 bases and J shed 9 bases, with 20 bases lying between them. CDR3 protein: CASSLIHIPALSEQFF. The CDR3 bases are TGTGCCAGCAGTTTAATTCACATCCCGGCACTATCTGAGCAGTTCTTC.

J is TRBJ2-1 and V is TRBV6-1; D is uncertain. This CDR3 has 14 amino acids. The ends were cut back, 10 bases at V and 0 bases at J, with 13 bases in the middle. Germline CDR1 MNHNS, CDR2 SASEGT. CDR3 coding DNA: TGTGCCACCGAACATCCTCGCTCCTACAATGAGCAGTTCTTC. Amino acid sequence: CATEHPRSYNEQFF.

The chain carries TRBV4-1 and TRBJ1-5; D possibly corresponds to TRBD1 (5 bases). V was clipped by 3 bases and J by 6 bases, with 18 bases between them. This CDR3 contains 16 residues. Germline values: CDR1 MGHRA, CDR2 YSYEKL. CDR3: CASSQPDGGWGQPQHF. Here the CDR3 DNA reads TGCGCCAGCAGCCAGCCTGATGGGGGGTGGGGTCAGCCCCAGCATTTT.

The V gene is TRBV6-5, the J gene TRBJ1-5; D remains ambiguous. The length of the CDR3 is 14 residues. The germline V gene encodes CDR1 MNHEY and CDR2 SVGAGI. Trimming cost V 6 bases and J 1 base, with 10 bases left between them. This CDR3 is CASSQEGSNQPQHF. CDR3 DNA sequence: TGTGCCAGCAGCCAGGAGGGCAGCAATCAGCCCCAGCATTTT.

The chain uses TRBV15 and TRBJ2-3; TRBD1 aligns across 10 bases. The CDR3 contains 16 residues. V gave up 1 base and J gave up 6 bases; unmatched junction bases: 7. CDR1 is LNHNV, CDR2 YYDKDF, per germline (reference sequence). For the CDR3, the DNA is TGTGCCACCAGCAGAGTGCGAGGGACAGGGGAGGATACGCAGTATTTT. It translates to CATSRVRGTGEDTQYF.

The chain carries TRBV28 and TRBJ2-2; 9 positions agree with TRBD1. This CDR3 contains 16 residues. Germline-derived CDR1 and CDR2 are MDHEN and SYDVKM. V shed 7 bases and J 7 bases; nucleotides not matched to a gene: 13. For the CDR3, the DNA is TGTGCCAGCAAGACGGAGGGACAGGGTAGTGGCGGGGAGCTGTTTTTT. It specifies CASKTEGQGSGGELFF.

This clone was picked up a small number of times. V gene TRBV27 combines with J gene TRBJ1-1; D unresolved. CDR3 length equals 13 residues. CDR1 MNHEY and CDR2 SMNVEV come from the germline V gene (reference sequence). V was shortened by 6 bases and J by 0 bases, with 8 bases between the two germline ends. This chain's CDR3 is CASRKAMNTEAFF. CDR3 DNA sequence: TGTGCCAGCAGAAAAGCCATGAACACTGAAGCTTTCTTT.

This clone was detected only once. The gene calls are TRBV6-5 and TRBJ2-2; 10 positions match TRBD1. J lost 7 bases, V lost 0 bases, and 5 bases had no gene match. This CDR3 is 16 amino acids long. Looked up from germline, CDR1 is MNHEY and CDR2 is SVGAGI. The CDR3 DNA reads as TGTGCCAGCAGTTACTCGACAGGGGGCAAAGGCGGGGAGCTGTTTTTT. Protein: CASSYSTGGKGGELFF.

This chain connects TRBV9 to TRBJ1-2; 7 nucleotides match TRBD1. This CDR3 is built from 15 residues. CDR1 and CDR2 from the germline V gene are SGDLS and YYNGEE. Trimming at V came to 0 bases and at J to 5 bases, leaving 7 bases not matched to a gene. CDR3 loop: CASSVEGRGMYGYTF. In DNA form, the CDR3 reads TGTGCCAGCAGCGTAGAGGGCAGGGGGATGTATGGCTACACCTTC.

This clone was detected once. The chain recombines TRBV9 with TRBJ1-3; D unresolved. V dropped 0 bases and J dropped 0 bases, with 10 bases sitting between them. Germline V gene sequence: CDR1 SGDLS, CDR2 YYNGEE. The CDR3 sequence is 16 residues long. CDR3 protein: CASSVAPNTSGNTIYF. DNA of the CDR3: TGTGCCAGCAGCGTAGCGCCGAACACCTCTGGAAACACCATATATTTT.

The chain links TRBV5-5 to TRBJ2-1; D ambiguous. Deletions cut 0 bases from V and 8 bases from J, with 6 bases between. CDR1 and CDR2 (germline): SGHKS, YYEKEE (reference sequence). This CDR3 has 12 amino acids. For the CDR3, the DNA is TGTGCCAGCAGCTTGGAACGGGATGAGCAGTTCTTC. Its protein is CASSLERDEQFF.

This chain uses TRBV9 with TRBJ2-3, with D perhaps matching TRBD2 (6 bases). The CDR3 spans 14 residues. Germline lookup yields CDR1 SGDLS and CDR2 YYNGEE. Trimming took 0 bases from V and 3 from J, leaving 8 bases between them. For the CDR3, the DNA is TGTGCCAGCAGCGTAGAGGAGGGAACAGATACGCAGTATTTT. This translates into CASSVEEGTDTQYF.

This chain joins TRBV28 and TRBJ1-2; 7 bases line up with TRBD1. This CDR3 is 12 amino acids long. V shed 10 bases and J 3 bases; nucleotides not matched to a gene: 5. CDR1 and CDR2 (germline): MDHEN, SYDVKM. The CDR3 bases are TGTGCCAACCAAGACAGGGACTATGGCTACACCTTC. Translating it yields CANQDRDYGYTF.

The sample holds a few counts of this clone. The chain links TRBV13 to TRBJ2-7, with D perhaps TRBD2 (5 bases). The CDR3 totals 14 residues. Trimming shortened V by 5 bases and J by 6 bases, and 17 bases separated the two germline ends. Germline CDR1 reads PRHDT; CDR2 reads FYEKMQ (reference sequence). This CDR3 is CASSIRVRGLEQYV. Written as DNA, the CDR3 is TGTGCCAGCAGCATCCGGGTCCGAGGGCTCGAGCAGTACGTC.

The chain couples TRBV28 to TRBJ1-2; 11 bases map to TRBD1. After removal of 6 bases from V and 8 bases from J, the junction contained 14 bases not matched to a gene. The CDR3 runs 16 residues. Germline V gene sequence: CDR1 MDHEN, CDR2 SYDVKM. DNA of the CDR3: TGTGCCAGCAGGGACCGATGGACAGGGGGCGCGGAGGGCTACACCTTC. This gives the protein CASRDRWTGGAEGYTF.